The next 6 T cell receptor beta chains were all read from a single sample in a study of T cell repertoires and HLA-DP antigens. The assay was immunoSEQ multiplex PCR, and TCRdb's table has in-frame clones only and misses some. The table includes around 110,000 clones, almost 95% detected once. Their antigens are not known. The sample consisted of CD4+ T cells from PBMCs. All receptors come from a woman aged 18-29 years in good health and CMV-seronegative.

The chain employs TRBV19 and TRBJ2-1, with a weak D call TRBD1 (6 bases). The CDR3 length is 14 residues. Germline-derived CDR1 and CDR2 are LNHDA and SQIVND (reference sequence). The V end lost 8 bases, the J end lost 3 bases, and 14 bases lay between the germline ends. The CDR3 region is CASAWGQSYNEQFF. For the CDR3, the DNA is TGTGCCAGTGCTTGGGGGCAAAGCTACAATGAGCAGTTCTTC.

This chain connects TRBV2 to TRBJ1-2; D might be TRBD1 (5 bases). The CDR3 is 12 residues long. Trimming cost V 6 bases and J 4 bases, with 9 bases left between them. Germline V lookup: CDR1 SNHLY, CDR2 FYNNEI. CDR3 region: CASRGLGYGYTF. CDR3 nucleotides: TGTGCCAGCAGGGGGCTGGGCTATGGCTACACCTTC.

This chain uses TRBV4-3 with TRBJ1-6; D is unclear. The V and J ends lost 0 bases and 6 bases respectively, with 6 bases between them. The germline V gene encodes CDR1 LGHNA and CDR2 YSLEER. The CDR3 covers 14 residues. The CDR3 region is CASSQESGNSPLHF. CDR3 sequence (DNA): TGCGCCAGCAGCCAAGAGTCCGGTAATTCACCCCTCCACTTT.

The chain has TRBV2 and TRBJ1-2; TRBD1 might be the D (5 bases). Germline loops: CDR1 SNHLY, CDR2 FYNNEI. CDR3 size: 14 residues. Trimming left V 1 base short and J 4 bases short, with 10 bases between. The CDR3 region is CASSEDQGPYGYTF. The CDR3 nucleotides read TGTGCCAGCAGTGAAGACCAGGGACCCTATGGCTACACCTTC.

The chain links TRBV7-9 to TRBJ1-6; no firm D call. The CDR3 loop spans 16 amino acids. Trimming shortened V by 6 bases and J by 9 bases, and 21 bases separated the two germline ends. Germline V gene lookup returns CDR1 SEHNR and CDR2 FQNEAQ (reference sequence). The CDR3 here is CASRLMLGSVGSPLHF. DNA of the CDR3: TGTGCCAGCAGATTGATGCTGGGTTCGGTGGGTTCACCCCTCCACTTT. The entire variable domain, with the rest obtained from reference TRBV7-9 and TRBJ1-6, is as follows: DTGVSQNPRHKITKRGQNVTFRCDPISEHNRLYWYRQTLGQGPEFLTYFQNEAQLEKSRLLSDRFSAERPKGSFSTLEIQRTEQGDSAMYLCASRLMLGSVGSPLHFGNGTRLTVT.

For the CDR3, the DNA is TGTGCCAGCAGCCCCGAATTGGCGACAGGGTTATTCAATGAGCAGTTCTTC. Its protein is CASSPELATGLFNEQFF. The chain has TRBV5-4 and TRBJ2-1; TRBD1 agrees at 7 bases. The V gene's germline CDR1 is SGHNT and CDR2 YYREEE (reference sequence). V lost 4 bases to trimming and J lost 6 bases; unmatched junction nucleotides: 16. This CDR3 has 17 residues.